The rows below give T cell receptor beta chains drawn from one sample of a study of T cell responses to AZD1222 COVID-19 vaccine. Only in-frame clones appear in the TCRdb table, and some are missing; sequencing was by immunoSEQ multiplex PCR. The data show approximately 160,000 clones, around nine tenths seen once. The sample in question was peripheral blood, obtained on day 0 of AZD1222 vaccination. These receptor sequences come from an adult in good health. Both conserved end residues are part of each CDR3. Clone sizes are given selectively: once, few, many, or a class where the clone is expanded.

v_call clone_size cdr3_aa
TRBV7-9 . CASSLERERWETQYF
TRBV7-9 . CASSSGLAGAVGEQYF
TRBV28 once CASSFWDNYGYTF
TRBV2 . CASSENTPVGGKSTDTQYF
TRBV14 . CASSQAASGSGAYEQYF
TRBV4-1 . CASSRGPQETQYF
TRBV1 few CTRLGISRGGEQYF
TRBV11-2 . CASSLGGRFNNEQFF
TRBV21-1 . CASSIDPGTSYIYEQYF
TRBV7-9 . CASRGQGREQYF
TRBV5-1 once CASSQPGLYTGELFF
TRBV28 . CASSVPLQGMNTEAFF
TRBV6-2/TRBV6-3 . CASSYSGGDGYTF
TRBV6-8 . CATHRRSGQGGEQYF
TRBV28 . CASSFVAGGTYNEQFF
TRBV15 . CATSGGRTYEQYF
TRBV7-2 . CASSLGGFYTGELFF
TRBV7-2 . CASSWSSTNEKLFF
TRBV10-2 . CASRRGQGMTGELFF
TRBV15 . CATSANLDNSPLHF
TRBV14 . CASSPGTYTGEQFF
TRBV3-1/TRBV3-2 . CASSQATSGEKLFF
TRBV10-2 few CASSALAPVPDTQYF
TRBV19 . CASSMLGYTEAFF
TRBV14 . CASSQTGLAGAQETQYF
TRBV24-1 . CATAPSGYTDTQYF
TRBV28 . CASSFADYGYTF
TRBV25-1 . CASIQAGGLGEQFF
TRBV6-5 . CASTKGSHHQPQHF
TRBV28 . CASIERGRWNTGELFF
TRBV5-4 . CASSLTLSSYNEQFF
TRBV5-6 . CASSFRDSYEQYF
TRBV5-1 . CASSAQGNGANVLTF
TRBV7-2 . CASSLNTEAFF
TRBV9 . CASSLGQGNTEAFF
TRBV5-8 . CASSSFAALNTEAFF
TRBV28 . CASSLGGYGYTF
TRBV9 . CASSPGHFLNEQYF
TRBV4-1 . CASSQGRDSTTGELFF
TRBV7-8 . CASSFGLQETQYF
TRBV4-2 . CASSQAGGADTQYF
TRBV18 . CASSPGTSGTNTGELFF
TRBV20-1 . CSASLASYGYTF
TRBV4-2 . CASSQVPTGGAYGYTF
TRBV5-6 . CASWREVSDTQYF
TRBV18 once CASSPSGDNEKLFF